The 23 T cell receptor beta chains in this list originate from one sample, sequenced in a study of cytomegalovirus exposure and HLA in healthy donors. In the PCR, 60 Vbeta and 13 Jbeta primers were used. The table came from immunoSEQ multiplex PCR; TCRdb's copy has only in-frame clones and leaves some out. The sample table sets out roughly 100,000 clones. The sequenced sample consisted of PBMCs. These TCRs come from a man aged 50 or older in good health and CMV-seropositive.

V and J are TRBV10-3 and TRBJ1-5; unclear D gene. Per the germline V gene, CDR1 is ENHRY and CDR2 is SYGVKD. The CDR3 totals 14 residues. The V end lost 3 bases, the J end lost 6 bases, and 12 bases lay between the germline ends. CDR3 DNA: TGTGCCATCAGTGAAATCGGGAACAGTCAGCCCCAGCATTTT. The encoded protein is CAISEIGNSQPQHF.

The rearrangement joins TRBV2 to TRBJ2-1, with 9 bases that match TRBD1. J lost 3 bases, V lost 10 bases, and 7 bases had no gene match. Germline values: CDR1 SNHLY, CDR2 FYNNEI. CDR3 length equals 14 residues. The CDR3 loop is CATQTGQGYNEQFF. CDR3 DNA sequence: TGTGCCACCCAAACGGGACAGGGCTACAATGAGCAGTTCTTC.

This chain links TRBV27 with TRBJ2-7, with 10 bases aligning to TRBD2. Looked up from germline, CDR1 is MNHEY and CDR2 is SMNVEV (reference sequence). The CDR3 covers 15 residues. J lost 7 bases, V lost 3 bases, and 9 bases had no gene match. CDR3 amino acids: CASSFSLAGVGEQYF. In DNA form, the CDR3 reads TGTGCCAGCAGTTTCTCCCTAGCGGGAGTTGGAGAGCAGTACTTC.

The chain is built from TRBV7-9 and TRBJ1-2; a possible D gene is TRBD1 (5 bases). V shed 6 bases and J shed 4 bases, with 12 bases lying between them. The CDR3 contains 13 residues. Germline V gives CDR1 SEHNR, CDR2 FQNEAQ (reference sequence). CDR3: CASSPQGIYGYTF. The CDR3 region has the DNA TGTGCCAGCAGTCCCCAGGGAATCTATGGCTACACCTTC.

V usage is TRBV5-5 and J usage is TRBJ2-5, with D possibly TRBD1 on 6 matching bases. The CDR3 covers 14 residues. The V end was cut by 3 bases, the J end by 0 bases, with 9 bases between. Germline loops: CDR1 SGHKS, CDR2 YYEKEE (reference sequence). CDR3 DNA sequence: TGTGCCAGCAGCTGGGGGCAGTACCAAGAGACCCAGTACTTC. Its protein is CASSWGQYQETQYF.

The chain employs TRBV18 and TRBJ1-2, with TRBD1 identical over 11 bases. The V segment lost 3 bases and the J segment 3 bases; nucleotides outside the gene matches: 3. The CDR3 contains 15 residues. The germline CDR1 and CDR2 sequences are KGHSH and LQKENI. For the CDR3, the DNA is TGTGCCAGCTCACCCGGACAGGGGGCCTACTATGGCTACACCTTC. Protein: CASSPGQGAYYGYTF.

V gene TRBV19 combines with J gene TRBJ2-5, with D maybe TRBD1 (6 bases). The length of the CDR3 is 14 residues. Germline V CDR1 and CDR2: LNHDA, SQIVND (reference sequence). V lost 6 bases to trimming and J lost 4 bases, with 15 bases between them. CDR3 DNA sequence: TGTGCCAGTAGAAGGACAGTTGGGGCAGAGACCCAGTACTTC. Its translation is CASRRTVGAETQYF. The full variable domain, completed using reference TRBV19 and TRBJ2-5, is DGGITQSPKYLFRKEGQNVTLSCEQNLNHDAMYWYRQDPGQGLRLIYYSQIVNDFQKGDIAEGYSVSREKKESFPLTVTSAQKNPTAFYLCASRRTVGAETQYFGPGTRLLVL.

The rearrangement uses TRBV5-1 and TRBJ2-1, with TRBD2 identical over 8 bases. This CDR3 has 15 residues. V lost 0 bases and J lost 9; bases outside the gene matches: 8. Germline V gene data show CDR1 as SGHRS and CDR2 as YFSETQ. CDR3 coding DNA: TGCGCCAGCAGCTTGGATGAAGCGGGGGTGGGTGAGCAGTTCTTC. Translation: CASSLDEAGVGEQFF.

The chain links TRBV7-8 to TRBJ1-5, with D maybe TRBD1 (6 bases). CDR1 is SGHVS, CDR2 FQNEAQ, per germline. The CDR3 is 14 amino acids. The V gene lost 5 bases and the J gene lost 6 bases, with 14 bases spanning the gap. The CDR3 loop reads CASSAQGYVQPQHF. In nucleotides, the CDR3 is TGTGCCAGCAGCGCACAGGGTTACGTTCAGCCCCAGCATTTT.

Remarks on this clone: Its ends do not fully match the called genes, so a read error is possible. This sequence joins TRBV7-9 and TRBJ1-2, with D maybe TRBD1 (5 bases). This CDR3 is built from 13 residues. The germline V gene has CDR1 SEHNR and CDR2 FQNEAQ (reference sequence). DNA of the CDR3: TGTGCCAGCAGCTGGACAAGAGGCTATGGCTACTCCTTC. Residues: CASSWTRGYGYSF.

This chain connects TRBV4-3 to TRBJ2-2; TRBD1 might be the D (5 bases). V lost 0 bases and J lost 1, with 6 bases in between. Germline V gene sequence: CDR1 LGHNA, CDR2 YSLEER. CDR3 length: 15 residues. This CDR3 is CASSQEGQNTGELFF. In nucleotides, the CDR3 is TGCGCCAGCAGCCAAGAGGGGCAGAACACCGGGGAGCTGTTTTTT.

This chain connects TRBV10-1 to TRBJ2-7; 9 nucleotides agree with TRBD1. Germline CDR1 reads WNHNN; CDR2 reads SYGVQD (reference sequence). CDR3 length equals 16 residues. Unmatched junction bases numbered 8, after V lost 2 bases and J lost 3 bases. As DNA, the CDR3 is TGCGCCAGCAGTGAGGAGAGAACAGGGGGCTTCTACGAGCAGTACGTC. It encodes CASSEERTGGFYEQYV.

This chain's CDR3 is CASSQLFNRGAGYTF. The DNA of the CDR3 is TGTGCCAGCAGCCAGCTTTTTAACAGGGGTGCTGGCTACACCTTC. The rearrangement uses TRBV5-6 and TRBJ1-2; 7 bases line up with TRBD1. The junction had 13 bases not matched to a gene; V was cut back by 4 bases and J by 7 bases. Germline V gene lookup returns CDR1 SGHDT and CDR2 YYEEEE. The CDR3 totals 15 residues.

This rearrangement joins TRBV5-3 to TRBJ2-5; D is possibly TRBD1 (5 bases). TRBV5-3 has ORF status, its function being uncertain. The CDR3 is 11 residues long. V was clipped by 8 bases and J by 3 bases, with 8 bases between them. This CDR3 reads CARDTEETQYF. Written as DNA, the CDR3 is TGTGCCAGGGACACCGAAGAGACCCAGTACTTC.

The CDR3 sequence: CASSISRDRGNEQFF. Here the CDR3 DNA reads TGTGCCAGCAGCATCTCGCGGGACAGGGGGAATGAGCAGTTCTTC. This chain uses TRBV7-6 with TRBJ2-1, with 11 bases matching TRBD1. The CDR3 is 15 residues long. J lost 7 bases, V lost 5 bases, and 7 bases had no gene match. Germline CDR1 SGHVS, CDR2 FNYEAQ.

V is TRBV25-1 and J is TRBJ1-1, with a tentative D call TRBD1 (5 bases). The germline gives CDR1 MGHDK, CDR2 SYGVNS. Trimming cost V 3 bases and J 1 base, with 9 bases left between them. The CDR3 length is 14 residues. CDR3 amino acids: CASSDGGSNTEAFF. The CDR3 DNA reads as TGTGCCAGCAGTGACGGGGGGTCGAACACTGAAGCTTTCTTT.

V gene TRBV9 combines with J gene TRBJ1-3; 7 bases align to TRBD1. V shed 4 bases, J shed 2 bases, and the junction held 9 bases outside the gene matches. The CDR3 is 16 residues long. Germline-derived CDR1 and CDR2 are SGDLS and YYNGEE. CDR3 loop: CASSRVDGQAGNTIYF. DNA for the CDR3: TGTGCCAGCAGCCGAGTAGATGGACAGGCTGGAAACACCATATATTTT.

The V gene is TRBV6-5, the J gene TRBJ2-1; TRBD1 agrees at 11 bases. CDR1 and CDR2 (germline): MNHEY, SVGAGI. The CDR3 sequence is 14 residues long. V trimming: 8 bases; J trimming: 4 bases; junction bases outside the gene matches: 4. The CDR3 DNA sequence: TGTGCCAGCGGCGGGACAGGGGGATACAATGAGCAGTTCTTC. This sequence encodes CASGGTGGYNEQFF.

The chain uses TRBV7-9 and TRBJ2-7, with D possibly matching TRBD1 (5 bases). The CDR3 runs to 15 residues. Germline CDR1 SEHNR, CDR2 FQNEAQ (reference sequence). The germline V and J ends were trimmed by 3 bases and 6 bases, with 18 bases remaining between them. The CDR3 coding sequence is TGTGCCAGCAGCTTTTGGGAAAGGGGAAGAGGCGAGCAGTACGTC. The encoded protein is CASSFWERGRGEQYV.

This chain uses TRBV7-9 with TRBJ2-1; TRBD1 matches 10 bases. The V and J ends lost 5 bases and 0 bases, in that order; junction bases with no gene match: 4. The CDR3 consists of 16 residues. Germline assignment: CDR1 SEHNR and CDR2 FQNEAQ (reference sequence). CDR3 coding DNA: TGTGCCAGCAGCCCCGGGACAGGGGACTCCTACAATGAGCAGTTCTTC. Residues: CASSPGTGDSYNEQFF.

The genes are TRBV28 and TRBJ2-1; D not resolved. Germline V gene lookup returns CDR1 MDHEN and CDR2 SYDVKM. V lost 3 bases, J lost 8 bases, and 14 bases lay in between. This CDR3 is built from 14 residues. The CDR3 protein is CASSFLRSMDEQFF. In DNA form, the CDR3 reads TGTGCCAGCAGTTTCCTCCGGTCCATGGATGAGCAGTTCTTC.

The chain is built from TRBV7-8 and TRBJ1-1; no clear D gene. Trimming stripped 1 base from V and 10 bases from J, with 7 bases between. The CDR3 contains 11 residues. CDR1 is SGHVS, CDR2 FQNEAQ, per germline. The CDR3 loop reads CASSLGAIAFF. CDR3 DNA sequence: TGTGCCAGCAGCTTAGGCGCTATAGCTTTCTTT.

V gene TRBV27 combines with J gene TRBJ1-1; no reliable D call. Germline CDR1 and CDR2: MNHEY and SMNVEV (reference sequence). V was pared by 2 bases and J by 0 bases, with 13 bases between. This CDR3 region has 16 residues. CDR3 in DNA: TGTGCCAGCAGTTTAGGGCCAGACCGTATGAACACTGAAGCTTTCTTT. Amino acid sequence: CASSLGPDRMNTEAFF.